This entry is about one T cell receptor beta chain. Its antigen is not known. With V trimmed by 5 bases and J by 6 bases, 9 bases remained unmatched. CDR3 length equals 15 residues. In germline, CDR1 is SGHVS, CDR2 FQNEAQ. This sample is drawn from a study of Ad26.COV2.S vaccination and SARS-CoV-2 variants. Study background: Ad26.COV2.S shots went into the muscle once or twice, 56 days apart.

Treatment: roughly 18 received Ad26.COV2.S at low or high dose, single or two shots; five or six received placebo; per-sample allocation not given. Sampling was performed 63 days after the first vaccine or placebo injection. The table came from immunoSEQ multiplex PCR; TCRdb's copy has only in-frame clones and leaves some out. The sample has about 380,000 clones, about four fifths seen once. Study-level findings and limits: Using TCR breadth and depth analyses may have led to underestimated total T cell responses. Participants in the vaccine arm had higher spike-specific TCR breadth; placebo recipients had lower. A substantial breadth of spike-specific CD8+ and CD4+ T cell responses after vaccination has been reported.

The sequence was obtained from a person aged 18 to 65 who received the Ad26.COV2.S COVID-19 vaccine or a placebo. This chain links TRBV7-8 with TRBJ1-4, with TRBD1 identical over 7 bases. The starting material was peripheral blood, obtained in a trial of Ad26.COV2.S vaccine versus placebo. The CDR3 loop reads CASSVGGGGDEKLFF. CDR3 in DNA: TGTGCCAGCAGCGTAGGAGGAGGGGGCGATGAAAAACTGTTTTTT.